The clone carrying this T cell receptor (beta chain) came up a few times. This record belongs to a study of blood T cell repertoires in COVID-19. V lost 3 bases, J lost 7 bases, and 10 bases lay in between. Germline assignment: CDR1 SGHRS and CDR2 YFSETQ. This CDR3 spans 12 amino acids. The data were produced by immunoSEQ multiplex PCR, yet TCRdb's version contains in-frame clones alone and is incomplete. This sample has roughly 48,000 clones, with more than 70% found just once. This sequence originates from a human donor in a cohort sampled during active COVID-19. Sequenced sample: peripheral blood. The V gene is TRBV5-1, the J gene TRBJ1-2; D not resolved. The CDR3 DNA reads as TGCGCCAGCAGCTCGGACTTATCTGGCTACACCTTC. Encoded protein: CASSSDLSGYTF.